The 19 T cell receptor beta chains presented below share a single source sample, sequenced in a study of CD8 T cells in ankylosing spondylitis. TCRdb used MiXCR to reprocess the 5' RACE reads, holding one entry per CDR3 protein. The table lists 200,000 to 250,000 distinct CDR3 sequences, roughly 10% of them singletons, with 6% to 7.5% in the top ten. The sample consisted of blood, either unsorted or a sorted T cell fraction (not recorded which). The origin of the receptors is a male donor with ankylosing spondylitis or in good health (not recorded which).

The chain is built from TRBV5-1 and TRBJ2-3; 9 bases match TRBD1. The V segment lost 3 bases and the J segment 0 bases; nucleotides outside the gene matches: 14. Germline V gene lookup returns CDR1 SGHRS and CDR2 YFSETQ. There are 19 residues in the CDR3. The CDR3 spells CASSSLVRDRVTSTDTQYF. CDR3 nucleotide sequence: TGCGCCAGCAGCTCTCTTGTCCGGGACAGGGTTACTAGCACAGATACGCAGTATTTT.

This clonotype was picked up many times. The chain uses TRBV27 and TRBJ2-5; possible D gene TRBD1, 6 bases. The V and J ends lost 0 bases and 6 bases respectively, with 11 bases between them. This CDR3 region has 14 residues. Germline CDR1 and CDR2: MNHEY and SMNVEV (reference sequence). DNA of the CDR3: TGTGCCAGCAGTTTATCGGCAGGGGTGAAGACCCAGTACTTC. Protein: CASSLSAGVKTQYF.

There are a few counts of this clonotype. The chain links TRBV3-1 to TRBJ2-5; the match to TRBD1 covers 9 bases. CDR1 is LGHDT, CDR2 YNNKEL, per germline (reference sequence). This CDR3 is 14 amino acids long. With V trimmed by 3 bases and J by 5 bases, 4 bases remained unmatched. CDR3 in amino acids: CASSQRTGVETQYF. For the CDR3, the DNA is TGTGCCAGCAGCCAGAGGACAGGGGTTGAGACCCAGTACTTC.

This clonotype showed up just a few times. The chain links TRBV12-3 or TRBV12-4 to TRBJ2-7; 10 bases fit TRBD2. The junction had 14 bases not matched to a gene; V was cut back by 6 bases and J by 3 bases. This CDR3 comprises 17 residues. In DNA, the CDR3 is TGTGCCAGCAGCCTACGGCACCTAGCGGGAGTTGTCTACGAGCAGTACTTC. Translated, it gives CASSLRHLAGVVYEQYF.

This clonotype occurred a few times. V gene TRBV28 combines with J gene TRBJ2-2; D gene unclear. CDR1 and CDR2 (germline): MDHEN, SYDVKM. This CDR3 is built from 16 residues. Trimming left V 5 bases short and J 5 bases short, with 18 bases between. The DNA for the CDR3 is TGTGCCAGCAGTCCCCTCTTGGGGTTTAGAACCGGGGAGCTGTTTTTT. Its translation is CASSPLLGFRTGELFF.

This clonotype was seen more than once but under ten times. The chain carries TRBV7-2 and TRBJ2-7, with D unresolved. V lost 1 base and J lost 9, with 13 bases in between. CDR1 and CDR2 from the germline V gene are SGHTA and FQGNSA. The CDR3 contains 13 residues. The CDR3 reads CASSLEVVRLQYF. CDR3 bases: TGTGCCAGCAGCTTAGAAGTGGTTCGATTGCAGTACTTC.

The chain combines TRBV3-1 with TRBJ2-7; D call uncertain. The CDR3 spans 13 residues. With 3 bases removed from V and 3 bases from J, the gap between germline ends came to 9 bases. Germline CDR1 LGHDT, CDR2 YNNKEL (reference sequence). CDR3 DNA sequence: TGTGCCAGCAGCCAGTTTCGGAGCTACGAGCAGTACTTC. It codes for CASSQFRSYEQYF.

This clonotype came up a few times. This chain connects TRBV11-2 to TRBJ2-5, with 7 bases lining up with TRBD2. Germline V gives CDR1 SGHAT, CDR2 FQNNGV. Germline trimming cut 4 bases from V and 4 bases from J; bases unmatched to any gene: 12. This CDR3 contains 16 residues. Written as DNA, the CDR3 is TGTGCCAGCAGCTCAGCGGGGACTCCGAGTCCAGAGACCCAGTACTTC. Translating it yields CASSSAGTPSPETQYF.

This clonotype was counted ten times or more. The chain carries TRBV20-1 and TRBJ2-7, with 8 bases matching TRBD2. The CDR3 contains 14 residues. The trim removed 4 bases at V and 6 bases at J, leaving 11 bases unmatched. From germline, CDR1 is DFQATT and CDR2 SNEGSKA (reference sequence). In DNA, the CDR3 is TGCAGTGCTATTTGGACTAGCCGGTCCATCGAGCAGTACTTC. This gives the protein CSAIWTSRSIEQYF.

This clonotype was counted many times. DNA for the CDR3: TGTGCCATCAGTGAGGACTTCACAGATACGCAGTATTTT. Translated: CAISEDFTDTQYF. The V and J genes are TRBV10-3 and TRBJ2-3, with no clear D. With 2 bases removed from V and 2 bases from J, the gap between germline ends came to 5 bases. Germline CDR1 and CDR2: ENHRY and SYGVKD. This CDR3 is built from 13 residues.

This clonotype has at least ten counts. V usage is TRBV20-1 and J usage is TRBJ2-7, with a tentative D call TRBD2 (6 bases). V was cut by 4 bases and J by 3 bases, with 16 bases left in between. CDR1 and CDR2 from the germline V gene are DFQATT and SNEGSKA (reference sequence). The CDR3 loop spans 14 amino acids. For the CDR3, the DNA is TGCAGTGCTATAAGGACGGGGGAACTCTACGAGCAGTACTTC. Protein sequence: CSAIRTGELYEQYF.

This clonotype was counted between two and nine times. V is TRBV7-7 and J is TRBJ2-3; D ambiguous. The V end was cut by 1 base, the J end by 0 bases, with 11 bases between. Germline loops: CDR1 SSHAT, CDR2 FNYEAQ (reference sequence). This CDR3 contains 16 residues. The DNA of the CDR3 is TGTGCCAGCAGCTTAGGCGTCAACCCTAGCACAGATACGCAGTATTTT. It translates to CASSLGVNPSTDTQYF.

This clonotype was picked up many times. CDR3 in amino acids: CASSQGRQVNSGANVLTF. CDR3 DNA sequence: TGCGCCAGCAGCCAAGGGCGCCAGGTAAACTCTGGGGCCAACGTCCTGACTTTC. This chain connects TRBV4-1 to TRBJ2-6; D unresolved. Germline-derived CDR1 and CDR2 are MGHRA and YSYEKL. The CDR3 is made up of 18 amino acids. Trimming stripped 1 base from V and 0 bases from J, with 13 bases between.

This clonotype has at least ten counts. The gene calls are TRBV7-9 and TRBJ2-1, with D perhaps being TRBD1 or TRBD2 (5 bases each). The CDR3 length is 13 residues. V was pared by 5 bases and J by 10 bases, with 15 bases between. CDR1 SEHNR and CDR2 FQNEAQ come from the germline V gene (reference sequence). CDR3 protein: CASSAQGDPEQFF. The CDR3 bases are TGTGCCAGCAGCGCCCAAGGGGACCCAGAGCAGTTCTTC. The full variable domain, with the rest looked up from reference TRBV7-9 and TRBJ2-1, is DTGVSQNPRHKITKRGQNVTFRCDPISEHNRLYWYRQTLGQGPEFLTYFQNEAQLEKSRLLSDRFSAERPKGSFSTLEIQRTEQGDSAMYLCASSAQGDPEQFFGPGTRLTVL.

This clonotype was detected a few times. This chain links TRBV6-1 with TRBJ2-3; D may be TRBD1 (5 bases). Deletions cut 3 bases from V and 1 base from J, with 8 bases between. The CDR3 runs 14 residues. CDR1 is MNHNS, CDR2 SASEGT, per germline. The CDR3 loop is CASSDREGTDTQYF. CDR3 in DNA: TGTGCCAGCAGTGACAGGGAAGGCACAGATACGCAGTATTTT.

This clonotype has at least ten counts. The gene calls are TRBV12-3 or TRBV12-4 and TRBJ2-7; a possible D gene is TRBD2 (7 bases). Trimming took off 4 bases at V and 6 bases at J, with 13 bases between the two ends. The CDR3 has 13 residues. CDR3 protein: CASSWGGGGEQYF. The CDR3, as DNA: TGTGCCAGCAGTTGGGGGGGAGGGGGCGAGCAGTACTTC.

This clonotype was recorded a few times. The chain uses TRBV3-1 and TRBJ2-2; D is uncertain. V lost 1 base and J 6 bases, leaving 6 bases between the germline ends. Germline V gene sequence: CDR1 LGHDT, CDR2 YNNKEL (reference sequence). The CDR3 is made up of 13 amino acids. CDR3 DNA: TGTGCCAGCAGCCAAGGGGATTCCGGGGAGCTGTTTTTT. It yields the protein CASSQGDSGELFF.

At least ten counts were recorded for this clonotype. This chain uses TRBV15 with TRBJ2-6; tentative D call: TRBD2 (6 bases). Germline V lookup: CDR1 LNHNV, CDR2 YYDKDF (reference sequence). The length of the CDR3 is 17 residues. The V end was cut by 3 bases, the J end by 0 bases, with 12 bases between. The CDR3 bases are TGTGCCACCAGCAGTGGGCCGGAGGGCTCTGGGGCCAACGTCCTGACTTTC. Protein sequence: CATSSGPEGSGANVLTF.

The chain carries TRBV2 and TRBJ2-1, with D possibly being TRBD2 (5 bases). V gave up 3 bases and J gave up 15 bases, with 15 bases separating them. This CDR3 comprises 12 residues. Germline CDR1 and CDR2: SNHLY and FYNNEI. The CDR3 loop reads CASSEELVVWFF. DNA for the CDR3: TGTGCCAGCAGTGAGGAACTAGTGGTATGGTTCTTC.